The next 7 T cell receptor beta chains were all read from a single sample in a study of blood T cells in healthy people across ages. Primers used in a second PCR of roughly 7 to 12 cycles were a sample-barcoded 5' primer and a J-beta primer mix. From the 5' RACE reads, TCRdb called clonotypes with MiXCR, one entry per CDR3 protein. Of 650,000 to 1,000,000 distinct CDR3 sequences detected, about 36% appear once; the ten largest clones hold 10% to 15%. Material: blood. These receptors originate from a man in his late teens or twenties in good health.

The chain combines TRBV2 with TRBJ2-6, with 7 bases fitting TRBD1. CDR3 length equals 15 residues. Germline V CDR1 and CDR2: SNHLY, FYNNEI. V lost 6 bases to trimming and J lost 4 bases; unmatched junction nucleotides: 6. CDR3 bases: TGTGCCAGCAGGAGACAGGGTACAGGGGCCAACGTCCTGACTTTC. It codes for CASRRQGTGANVLTF.

Points on this clonotype: It may be a read error: a sequence one base away is much more abundant. This chain joins TRBV11-1 and TRBJ2-1; tentative D call: TRBD1 (5 bases). The germline gives CDR1 SGHAT, CDR2 FQDESV (reference sequence). The CDR3 covers 13 residues. V dropped 5 bases and J dropped 13 bases, with 18 bases sitting between them. The chain's CDR3 is CASSPGQEETQFF. CDR3 coding DNA: TGTGCCAGCAGCCCTGGACAAGAAGAGACCCAGTTCTTC.

About this clonotype itself: A much larger clone is a single base away; this may be a read error. The rearrangement links TRBV5-1 to TRBJ1-2, with D unresolved. Germline-derived CDR1 and CDR2 are SGHRS and YFSETQ. CDR3 length: 16 amino acids. The CDR3 DNA sequence: TGCGCCGGCAGCTTCGACTACAGTTCCTCTAACTATGGCTACACCTTC. Encoded protein: CAGSFDYSSSNYGYTF. The complete variable domain, with remaining parts taken from reference TRBV5-1 and TRBJ1-2, reads KAGVTQTPRYLIKTRGQQVTLSCSPISGHRSVSWYQQTPGQGLQFLFEYFSETQRNKGNFPGRFSGRQFSNSRSEMNVSTLELGDSALYLCAGSFDYSSSNYGYTFGSGTRLTVV.

The chain has TRBV6-4 and TRBJ1-1; a possible D gene is TRBD1 (5 bases). The germline gives CDR1 MRHNA, CDR2 SNTAGT. CDR3 length equals 15 residues. Trimming removed 5 bases at V and 4 bases at J, with 17 bases between. The CDR3 protein is CASSPGAGVFTEAFF. CDR3 coding DNA: TGTGCCAGCAGTCCTGGGGCTGGGGTATTCACTGAAGCTTTCTTT.

This clonotype was recorded a few times. This chain uses TRBV5-6 with TRBJ2-1; 8 nucleotides match TRBD1. The J segment lost 12 bases and the V segment lost 0 bases, leaving 8 bases of the junction unmatched. The CDR3 runs 14 residues. The V gene's germline CDR1 is SGHDT and CDR2 YYEEEE. Here the CDR3 DNA reads TGTGCCAGCAGCTTGGAGGGACAGGATCGCGGGCAGTTCTTC. Its protein is CASSLEGQDRGQFF.

V usage is TRBV4-2 and J usage is TRBJ1-5, with D hard to call. Trimming pared 0 bases from V and 2 bases from J, leaving 11 bases between. The CDR3 totals 16 residues. In germline, CDR1 is LGHNA, CDR2 YNFKEQ. CDR3 coding DNA: TGTGCCAGCAGCCAAGAGGGTTCGCAGGGCAATCAGCCCCAGCATTTT. The encoded protein is CASSQEGSQGNQPQHF.

This rearrangement joins TRBV15 to TRBJ2-3; D is undetermined. Germline V gives CDR1 LNHNV, CDR2 YYDKDF (reference sequence). The CDR3 covers 18 residues. Trimming left V 0 bases short and J 0 bases short, with 16 bases between. The CDR3 DNA sequence: TGTGCCACCAGCAGAGATAAGTTCACCGACCCCAGCACAGATACGCAGTATTTT. Translation: CATSRDKFTDPSTDTQYF.